This is a list of T cell receptor beta chains from one sample in a study of blood T cells in healthy people across ages. TCRdb ran MiXCR on the 5' RACE reads and lists one entry per CDR3 protein. The sample lists roughly 1,700,000 distinct CDR3 sequences, 25% to 30% occurring once. Source material: blood. These receptors all come from a woman aged 30 to 39 in good health. Each CDR3 is given with its conserved first and last residue. The order of the fields is clone size, V gene, J gene, D gene, CDR3 DNA, CDR3 protein. A D gene is named only where the DNA matches it firmly. Clone size is shown for a subset of rows, as once, few, many or a class of expanded clone.

.	TRBV29-1	TRBJ2-2	.	TGCAGCGTTGCAGGGACGGTTTCCGGGGAGCTGTTTTTT	CSVAGTVSGELFF
.	TRBV30	TRBJ1-2	TRBD1	TGTGCCTGGAGTGTACAGCAGGGGGCTCCCTATGGCTACACCTTC	CAWSVQQGAPYGYTF
.	TRBV12-3/TRBV12-4	TRBJ2-1	.	TGTGCCAGCAGTTTGTGGGCGGGCAACTACAATGAGCAGTTCTTC	CASSLWAGNYNEQFF
.	TRBV20-1	TRBJ1-1	.	TGCAGTGCTAGATCCCCAGCTACATCGAACACTGAAGCTTTCTTT	CSARSPATSNTEAFF
.	TRBV10-3	TRBJ2-7	.	TGTGCCATCAGCGGGATCGGAGCGGAGACCCAGTGCTTT	CAISGIGAETQCF
few	TRBV12-3/TRBV12-4	TRBJ1-5	.	TGTGCCAGCAGCTCCAGACAGAATCAGCCCCAGCATTTT	CASSSRQNQPQHF
few	TRBV6-5	TRBJ2-5	TRBD1	TGTGCCAGCAGCTCGGACAGGGGGATGGAGACCCAGTACTTC	CASSSDRGMETQYF
many	TRBV10-3	TRBJ2-5	.	TGTGCCATCAGTGCCAGGGTTGAGGAGACCCAGTACTTC	CAISARVEETQYF
many	TRBV3-1	TRBJ2-7	.	TGTGCCAGCAGCCAAGTTGCCAGGGCCTACGAGCAGTACTTC	CASSQVARAYEQYF
.	TRBV4-3	TRBJ2-2	TRBD2	TGCGCCAGCAGCCAAAGTAATAGCGGGAGGTTAGAGGACGGGGAGCTGTTTTTT	CASSQSNSGRLEDGELFF
.	TRBV2	TRBJ2-3	.	TGTGCCAGCAGTGTCTCCCGACAGTCAGATACGCAGTATTTT	CASSVSRQSDTQYF
once	TRBV6-6	TRBJ2-1	TRBD2	TGTGCCAGCAGTCTTAGCGGGGGGACCTCCTACAATGAGCAGTTCTTC	CASSLSGGTSYNEQFF
many	TRBV5-1	TRBJ2-7	TRBD1	TGCGCCAGCAGCTACGGGACAGGCGAGCAGTACTTC	CASSYGTGEQYF
.	TRBV28	TRBJ2-2	.	TGTGCCAGCAGTACCTCAGGGGCCACCGGGGAGCTGTTTTTT	CASSTSGATGELFF
.	TRBV4-3	TRBJ2-7	.	TGCGCCAGCAGCCAAGATTTATTTACTGAGGGCTGGGAGCAGTACTTC	CASSQDLFTEGWEQYF
.	TRBV4-3	TRBJ2-4	.	TGCGCCAGCAGCCAAGATTTCCCGAGAGTTGAGCAGTACTTC	CASSQDFPRVEQYF
many	TRBV7-2	TRBJ2-7	TRBD2	TGTGCCAGCAGCTTAGCGCTTGCCCCGGGGGGCGAGCAGTACTTC	CASSLALAPGGEQYF
many	TRBV12-3/TRBV12-4	TRBJ2-5	TRBD2	TGTGCCAGCAGTTTCCGGGAGGGCGCGATAAACCAAGAGACCCAGTACTTC	CASSFREGAINQETQYF
.	TRBV14	TRBJ2-5	.	TGTGCCAGCAGCCAAGATCTGGACCCCAGGGAGACCCAGTACTTC	CASSQDLDPRETQYF
many	TRBV7-9	TRBJ1-2	.	TGTGCCAGCAGCCCTAGACAGCCAGGTGGAGGCTACACCTTC	CASSPRQPGGGYTF
once	TRBV10-3	TRBJ1-1	TRBD1	TGTGCCTTCAGTCGACAGGGAATGAACACTGAAGCTTTCTTT	CAFSRQGMNTEAFF
many	TRBV5-1	TRBJ1-2	.	TGCGCCAGCAGCTTGGCGAGCGGGTCTAACTATGGCTACACCTTC	CASSLASGSNYGYTF
few	TRBV28	TRBJ1-1	.	TGTGCCGGCAGCCGCCCCCCAGGGGTGGGGAAAGCTTTCTTT	CAGSRPPGVGKAFF
few	TRBV15	TRBJ2-5	.	TGTGCCACCAGCTCGAGGGGGGGCGAGACCCAGTACTTC	CATSSRGGETQYF
.	TRBV7-2	TRBJ2-1	TRBD2	TGTGCCAGCAGCTTTCCGACTAGCGGGGGGACTGGGGATGAGCAGTTCTTC	CASSFPTSGGTGDEQFF
few	TRBV20-1	TRBJ2-2	TRBD1	TGCAGTGCCCTGGGACAGGGGAGATGGACCGGGGAGCTGTTTTTT	CSALGQGRWTGELFF
.	TRBV28	TRBJ2-7	TRBD1	TGTGCCAGCAGCTCTATCCAAGGGGGCATATACGAGCAGTACTTC	CASSSIQGGIYEQYF
.	TRBV20-1	TRBJ2-3	.	TGCAGTTACCATCGGGACGACACAGATACGCAGTATTTT	CSYHRDDTDTQYF
.	TRBV7-2	TRBJ1-2	.	TGTGCCAGCAGTCCCCCGGGGGGGCTCAACTATGGCTACACCTTC	CASSPPGGLNYGYTF
.	TRBV6-2/TRBV6-3	TRBJ2-2	.	TGTGCCAGCAGACCGACAGACGCGAACACCGGGGAGCTGTTTTTT	CASRPTDANTGELFF
few	TRBV11-2	TRBJ2-3	TRBD2	TGTGCCAGCAGCCTAAGCGGGAGGGCCACGGCAGATACGCAGTATTTT	CASSLSGRATADTQYF
few	TRBV10-3	TRBJ2-1	TRBD2	TGTGCCATACGGGGACTAGCGGGAGAAGGGAACAATGAGCAGTTCTTC	CAIRGLAGEGNNEQFF
many	TRBV5-1	TRBJ2-7	.	TGCGCCAGAATCACCGGGACCGGGACCTACGAGCAGTACTTC	CARITGTGTYEQYF
few	TRBV10-1	TRBJ2-7	.	TGCGCCAGCAGCGATCGACTACTCTACGAGCAGTACTTC	CASSDRLLYEQYF
many	TRBV29-1	TRBJ1-2	TRBD1	TGCAGCGTTGATGACAGGGGGCGCGACTATGGCTACACCTTC	CSVDDRGRDYGYTF